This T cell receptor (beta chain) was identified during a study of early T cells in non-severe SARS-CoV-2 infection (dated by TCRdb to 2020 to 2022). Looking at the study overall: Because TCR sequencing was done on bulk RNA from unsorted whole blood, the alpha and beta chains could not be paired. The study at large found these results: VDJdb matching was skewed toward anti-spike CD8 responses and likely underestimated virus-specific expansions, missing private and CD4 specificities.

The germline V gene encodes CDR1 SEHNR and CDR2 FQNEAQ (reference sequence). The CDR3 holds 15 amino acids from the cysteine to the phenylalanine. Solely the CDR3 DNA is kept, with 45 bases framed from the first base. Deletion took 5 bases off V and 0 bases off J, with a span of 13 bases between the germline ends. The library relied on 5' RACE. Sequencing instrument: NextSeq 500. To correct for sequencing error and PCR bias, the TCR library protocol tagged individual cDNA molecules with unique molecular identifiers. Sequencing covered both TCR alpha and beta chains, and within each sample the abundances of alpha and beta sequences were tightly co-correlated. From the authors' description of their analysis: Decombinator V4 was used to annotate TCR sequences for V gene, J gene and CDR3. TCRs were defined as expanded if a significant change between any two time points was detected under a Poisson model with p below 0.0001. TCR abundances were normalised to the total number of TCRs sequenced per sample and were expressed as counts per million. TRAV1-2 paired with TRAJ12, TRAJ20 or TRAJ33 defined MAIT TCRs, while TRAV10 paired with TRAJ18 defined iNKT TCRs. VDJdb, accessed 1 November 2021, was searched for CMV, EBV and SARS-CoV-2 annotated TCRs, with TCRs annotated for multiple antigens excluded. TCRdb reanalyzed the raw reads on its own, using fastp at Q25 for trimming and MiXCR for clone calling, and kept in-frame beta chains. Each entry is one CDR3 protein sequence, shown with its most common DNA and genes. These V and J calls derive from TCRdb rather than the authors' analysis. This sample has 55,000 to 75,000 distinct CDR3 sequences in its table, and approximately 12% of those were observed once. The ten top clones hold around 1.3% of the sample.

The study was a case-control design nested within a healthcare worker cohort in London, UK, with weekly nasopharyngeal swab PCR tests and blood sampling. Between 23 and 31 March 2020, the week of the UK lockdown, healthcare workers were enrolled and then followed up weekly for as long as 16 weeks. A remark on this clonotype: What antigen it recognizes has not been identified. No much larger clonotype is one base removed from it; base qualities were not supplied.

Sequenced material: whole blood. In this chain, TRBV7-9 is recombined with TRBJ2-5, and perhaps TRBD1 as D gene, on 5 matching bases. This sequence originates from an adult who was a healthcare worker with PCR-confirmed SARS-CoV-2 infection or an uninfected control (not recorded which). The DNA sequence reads TGTGCCAGCAGCATGCCCCGACAGTACCAAGAGACCCAGTACTTC. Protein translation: CASSMPRQYQETQYF.